This entry lists 2 T cell receptor beta chains sequenced from one sample in a study of OX40 agonist ivuxolimab in advanced cancers. Profiled with immunoSEQ multiplex PCR; TCRdb holds only in-frame clones, not every one. The sample includes 45,000 to 60,000 clones, 88% of them seen just once. The specimen was CD4+ or CD8+ T cells sorted from blood, collected in a trial of the OX40 agonist ivuxolimab. The receptors originated from an adult with an advanced solid tumor such as melanoma, head and neck, liver or kidney cancer.

The chain couples TRBV6-1 to TRBJ2-5, with D uncertain. Trimming pared 5 bases from V and 5 bases from J, leaving 9 bases between. This CDR3 has 12 amino acids. Germline V gives CDR1 MNHNS, CDR2 SASEGT. The CDR3: CASSHGIETQYF. CDR3 coding DNA: TGTGCCAGCAGTCATGGTATCGAGACCCAGTACTTC.

V and J are TRBV19 and TRBJ2-5; D unresolved. V was clipped by 0 bases and J by 2 bases, with 1 base between them. The CDR3 sequence is 12 residues long. CDR1 is LNHDA, CDR2 SQIVND, per germline (reference sequence). The CDR3, as DNA: TGTGCCAGTAGTATAGAGCAAGAGACCCAGTACTTC. Protein: CASSIEQETQYF.